The T cell receptor beta chain described here comes from a study of CD8 T cells in Susac syndrome. V dropped 2 bases and J dropped 2 bases, with 7 bases sitting between them. Germline V gene lookup returns CDR1 SGDLS and CDR2 YYNGEE. This CDR3 contains 13 residues. In regard to this clonotype: Its antigen is not known.

Random hexamers served to reverse transcribe roughly 0.45 to 1 ug RNA. The authors amplified TCR beta CDR3 across 54 Vbeta and 13 Jbeta using immunoSEQ multiplex PCR. TCRdb fed the immunoSEQ multiplex PCR reads into MiXCR, producing one record per CDR3 protein. The data contain about 140,000 distinct CDR3 sequences, approximately 95% of them seen just once; the ten biggest clones take up 0.13% to 0.15%. TCR beta sequencing was performed on blood CD8+ and CD4+ T cells. TEMRA cells were FACS-enriched, unlike CD8+ and CD4+ T cells, which were negatively isolated. Study-wide points: When the CD4+ T cell repertoires of patients with Susac syndrome were examined, they did not show any clonal expansion.

Sequenced input: CD4+ T cells from PBMCs. The clonotype originates from a human donor with Susac syndrome. V gene TRBV9 combines with J gene TRBJ1-2; no reliable D call. DNA for the CDR3: TGTGCCAGCAGCGTTAACGAAAACTATGGCTACACCTTC. This codes for CASSVNENYGYTF. Full variable domain (remainder filled in from reference TRBV9 and TRBJ1-2): DSGVTQTPKHLITATGQRVTLRCSPRSGDLSVYWYQQSLDQGLQFLIQYYNGEERAKGNILERFSAQQFPDLHSELNLSSLELGDSALYFCASSVNENYGYTFGSGTRLTVV.